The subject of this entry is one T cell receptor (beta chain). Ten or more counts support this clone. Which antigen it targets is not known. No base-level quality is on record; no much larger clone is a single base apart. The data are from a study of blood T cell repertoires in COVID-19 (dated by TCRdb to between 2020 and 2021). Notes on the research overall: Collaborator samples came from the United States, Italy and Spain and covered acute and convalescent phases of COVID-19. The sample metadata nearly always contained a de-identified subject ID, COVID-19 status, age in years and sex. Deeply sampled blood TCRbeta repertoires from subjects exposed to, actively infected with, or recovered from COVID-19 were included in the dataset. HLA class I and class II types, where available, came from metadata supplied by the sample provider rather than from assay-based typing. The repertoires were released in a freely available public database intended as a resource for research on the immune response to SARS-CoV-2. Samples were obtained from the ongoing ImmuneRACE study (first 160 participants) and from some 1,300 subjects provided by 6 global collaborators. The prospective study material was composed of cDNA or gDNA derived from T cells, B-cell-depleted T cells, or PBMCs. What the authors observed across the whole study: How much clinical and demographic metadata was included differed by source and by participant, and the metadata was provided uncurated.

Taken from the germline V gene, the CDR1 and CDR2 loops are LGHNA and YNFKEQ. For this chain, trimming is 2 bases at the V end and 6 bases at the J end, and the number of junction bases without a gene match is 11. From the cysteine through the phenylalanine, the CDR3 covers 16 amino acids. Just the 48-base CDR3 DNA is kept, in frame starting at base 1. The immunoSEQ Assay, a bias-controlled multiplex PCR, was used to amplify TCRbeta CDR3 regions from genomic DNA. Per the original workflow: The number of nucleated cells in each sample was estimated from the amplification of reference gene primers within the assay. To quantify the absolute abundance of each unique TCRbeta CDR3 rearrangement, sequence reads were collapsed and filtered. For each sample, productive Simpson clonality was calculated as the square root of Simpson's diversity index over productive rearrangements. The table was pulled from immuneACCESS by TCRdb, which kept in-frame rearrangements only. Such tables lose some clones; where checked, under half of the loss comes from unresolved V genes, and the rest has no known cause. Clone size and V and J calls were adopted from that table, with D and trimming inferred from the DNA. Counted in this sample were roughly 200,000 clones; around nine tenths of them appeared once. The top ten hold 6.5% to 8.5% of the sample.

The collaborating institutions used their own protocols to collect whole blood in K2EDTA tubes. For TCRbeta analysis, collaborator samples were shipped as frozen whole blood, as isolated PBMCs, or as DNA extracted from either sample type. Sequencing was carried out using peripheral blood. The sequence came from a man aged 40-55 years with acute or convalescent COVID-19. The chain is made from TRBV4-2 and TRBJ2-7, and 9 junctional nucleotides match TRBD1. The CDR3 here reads CASSQTLDRGGVEQYF. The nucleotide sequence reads TGTGCCAGCAGCCAAACGTTGGACAGGGGTGGGGTCGAGCAGTACTTC.